A single sample gave rise to the 3 T cell receptor beta chains below, sequenced in a study of cytomegalovirus exposure and HLA in healthy donors. The protocol was immunoSEQ multiplex PCR, while the TCRdb copy is restricted to in-frame clones and leaves out a portion. The sample holds roughly 260,000 clones; 85% to 90% are singletons and the top ten take 2% to 3%. Sequencing was performed on PBMCs. The receptors come from a man between 18 and 35 years old in good health and CMV-seronegative.

V is TRBV27 and J is TRBJ2-6; the D gene is possibly TRBD1 (5 bases). CDR1 is MNHEY, CDR2 SMNVEV, per germline (reference sequence). V was cut by 11 bases and J by 3 bases, with 11 bases left in between. The CDR3 spans 13 residues. The CDR3 bases are TGTGCCGGCCCTAGGGGTGGGGCCAACGTCCTGACTTTC. As protein: CAGPRGGANVLTF.

The chain joins TRBV30 to TRBJ1-1; D is unresolved. Germline V gene sequence: CDR1 GTSNPN, CDR2 SVGIG (reference sequence). V lost 2 bases and J lost 7, with 14 bases in between. This CDR3 comprises 13 residues. CDR3 in amino acids: CAWSITNRDEAFF. The CDR3 DNA reads as TGTGCCTGGAGTATAACGAATCGGGATGAAGCTTTCTTT.

The chain uses TRBV18 and TRBJ1-1; D unclear. The CDR3 runs 14 residues. Germline CDR1 reads KGHSH; CDR2 reads LQKENI. V lost 1 base, J lost 1 base, and 7 bases lay in between. CDR3 DNA sequence: TGTGCCAGCTCACCACAGGAGCCGAACACTGAAGCTTTCTTT. Its translation: CASSPQEPNTEAFF.